This TCR beta chain was found in a study of post-analysis software for immune sequencing data (dated by TCRdb to the mid-2010s). Turning to the overall study: Relapsing-remitting, secondary progressive and progressive-relapsing multiple sclerosis were recorded as disease courses, and subtype annotation was lacking for some patients. A subset of samples was prepared in parallel using single-end sample barcoding, then pooled and co-amplified after Illumina adapter ligation. The multiple sclerosis patient repertoires were compared with more than 10 previously published healthy control repertoires from donors aged about 6 to 28 years. The paper as a whole reports these results and caveats: Direct clustering with F measure showed strong co-clustering of samples prepared in the same batch, prompting a batch-effect correction. The control group was slightly older than the multiple sclerosis patient group. Patients showed significantly higher frequencies than controls for a handful of TRBV segments, among them TRBV5-6, TRBV5-1 and TRBV20-1. Compared with controls, multiple sclerosis patients had significantly lower normalized Chao1 diversity, a finding suggesting substantial peripheral T-cell clonal expansion.

Concerning this clonotype: No cognate antigen has been identified for it. No base qualities exist here, and no much larger clone lies one base off it.

Reading from cysteine to phenylalanine, the CDR3 counts 11 amino acids. The only DNA kept is the CDR3, 33 bases in frame from the first base. CDR1 and CDR2 were assigned from the germline V gene as MNHEY and SVGEGT. V gives up 5 bases and J gives up 11 bases, and the segment between their germline ends measures 12 bases. To prepare the library, PCR was applied. Data came from an Illumina HiSeq 2500. To reduce PCR and sequencing biases, unique molecular identifiers were incorporated into the TCR beta cDNA libraries. Roughly 0.5 million cDNA molecules were obtained per 1 to 10 million input T cells, so each molecule approximated one T cell. The patient libraries were prepared and sequenced using the same protocol as the earlier healthy control dataset. Samples belonging to the same batch were prepared together, multiplexed and sequenced on a shared HiSeq lane. The original methods were these. Raw barcoded reads were processed with MIGEC, and single-read molecular identifier groups were discarded before consensus assembly and CDR3 extraction. Clonotype tables were post-analysed with VDJtools, and diversity was normalized by down-sampling all datasets to the smallest sample size. To correct batch-related cross-sample contamination, repertoire overlap clustering matched CDR3 amino acid sequences but not nucleotide sequences. TCRdb itself trimmed the public reads at Q25 with fastp, ran MiXCR and retained productive beta chains. Every entry covers one CDR3 protein and lists the most common genes and DNA from its rows. TCRdb, rather than the study authors, made the V and J calls. Within this sample are approximately 730,000 distinct CDR3 sequences, with roughly 30% of them counted one time only. The leading ten clones occupy 0.5% to 0.6% of the sample.

To demonstrate the VDJtools post-analysis software, TCR beta repertoires were profiled from the peripheral blood of 13 young patients with multiple sclerosis. Multiple sclerosis patients were children and adolescents aged roughly 6 to 17 years. The specimen was blood. This chain is built from TRBV6-2 or TRBV6-3 and TRBJ2-5; the D gene is unclear. The sequence was obtained from a girl between 10 and 17 years old with multiple sclerosis. The sequenced DNA is TGTGCCAGCAGTAACCACAATGAGCAGTACTTC. Its translation is CASSNHNEQYF.